Presented here are 10 T cell receptor beta chains from one specimen sequenced in a study of T cells in Graves' hyperthyroidism and ophthalmopathy (dated by TCRdb to the late 2010s). The library was built by means of multiplex PCR. This sample was sequenced with an Illumina HiSeq 2000. TCR beta CDR3 regions were amplified from RNA transcripts. For the first round of RT-PCR on the TCR CDR3, the HTBI primer set was used together with the Qiagen OneStep RT-PCR kit. TCRdb handled the public reads itself, with Q25 trimming in fastp and clone calling in MiXCR, and kept productive beta chains. Every distinct CDR3 protein forms one entry, paired with its most common genes and DNA. This sample holds 700,000 or so distinct CDR3 sequences; around 15% were observed only once. The ten largest account for about an eighth of the sample. Sample: blood. The receptors were sampled from a woman aged 45-60 years with Graves' ophthalmopathy.

This clonotype has a count of ten or more. This rearrangement joins TRBV6-1 to TRBJ2-7; 8 bases agree with TRBD1. CDR1 and CDR2 from the germline V gene are MNHNS and SASEGT. The CDR3 runs 15 residues. Germline trimming cut 6 bases from V and 4 bases from J; bases unmatched to any gene: 11. The CDR3 nucleotides are TGTGCCAGCAGGGACGACAGGGGTCTGGGTTACGAGCAGTACTTC. Protein sequence: CASRDDRGLGYEQYF.

This clonotype was recorded many times. The rearrangement links TRBV12-3 or TRBV12-4 to TRBJ2-7; 13 positions agree with TRBD2. The CDR3 is 15 amino acids. The trim removed 6 bases at V and 8 bases at J, leaving 10 bases unmatched. The CDR3 nucleotides read TGTGCCAGCAGGGGGGGGACTAGCGGGAATGCACAGCAGTACTTC. Amino acid sequence: CASRGGTSGNAQQYF.

The sample holds many counts of this clonotype. One junction end disagrees with the germline gene, perhaps due to a read error. V gene TRBV3-1 combines with J gene TRBJ2-7; D uncertain. The germline V gene encodes CDR1 LGHDT and CDR2 YNNKEL (reference sequence). This CDR3 contains 13 residues. The CDR3 spells CASSRALSHEQYF. The CDR3 nucleotides read TGTGCCAGTAGCCGGGCCCTATCCCACGAGCAGTACTTC.

This clonotype was picked up many times. The CDR3, as DNA: TGTGCCAGCAGTGGACAAGGAGAGACTGAAGCTTTCTTT. It specifies CASSGQGETEAFF. V is TRBV2 and J is TRBJ1-1; D uncertain. The CDR3 is 13 residues long. Germline CDR1 is SNHLY and CDR2 is FYNNEI. The V gene lost 4 bases and the J gene lost 5 bases, with 11 bases spanning the gap.

The chain links TRBV9 to TRBJ2-3; 7 nucleotides align to TRBD2. V lost 4 bases and J lost 0; bases outside the gene matches: 8. The V gene's germline CDR1 is SGDLS and CDR2 YYNGEE. The CDR3 is 16 amino acids. The CDR3 sequence is CASSTLSSGSTDTQYF. Here the CDR3 DNA reads TGTGCCAGCAGCACACTATCTAGCGGTAGCACAGATACGCAGTATTTT.

V is TRBV30 and J is TRBJ2-3, with D hard to call. The CDR3 is 11 residues long. Trimming left V 3 bases short and J 7 bases short, with 8 bases between. Germline values: CDR1 GTSNPN, CDR2 SVGIG (reference sequence). The CDR3 reads CAWSPLHTQYF. CDR3 in DNA: TGTGCCTGGAGCCCCCTCCATACGCAGTATTTT.

The CDR3 is CASSFVTSGGGYYEQYF. The CDR3 DNA is TGTGCCAGCAGTTTTGTGACTAGCGGAGGGGGGTACTACGAGCAGTACTTC. This rearrangement joins TRBV28 to TRBJ2-7; 9 nucleotides align to TRBD2. V lost 3 bases to trimming and J lost 3 bases; unmatched junction nucleotides: 12. CDR1 and CDR2 (germline): MDHEN, SYDVKM. This CDR3 comprises 17 residues.

The gene calls are TRBV4-3 and TRBJ2-7, with D possibly matching TRBD2 (6 bases). Germline lookup yields CDR1 LGHNA and CDR2 YSLEER. The CDR3 contains 13 residues. V was shortened by 0 bases and J by 5 bases, with 8 bases between the two germline ends. The CDR3: CASSQEGLDEQYF. CDR3 sequence (DNA): TGCGCCAGCAGCCAAGAGGGACTCGACGAGCAGTACTTC.

This chain connects TRBV28 to TRBJ2-7; perhaps TRBD1 as D (5 bases). The germline gives CDR1 MDHEN, CDR2 SYDVKM. The CDR3 has 14 residues. Trimming shortened V by 5 bases and J by 5 bases, and 16 bases separated the two germline ends. The CDR3 DNA reads as TGTGCCAGCAGTGCCGCCCAGGGCATTCACGAGCAGTACTTC. Translated: CASSAAQGIHEQYF.

This clonotype was found many times. The CDR3: CASSLGGRAGGAIAVQFF. Written as DNA, the CDR3 is TGTGCCAGCAGCTTAGGGGGCCGAGCGGGAGGCGCCATAGCGGTGCAGTTCTTC. V gene TRBV7-3 combines with J gene TRBJ2-1, with TRBD2 identical over 9 bases. The trim removed 2 bases at V and 12 bases at J, leaving 20 bases unmatched. This CDR3 contains 18 residues. The germline gives CDR1 SGHTA, CDR2 FQGTGA.